These 12 T cell receptor beta chains were all obtained from the same sample, sequenced in a study of T cells in Graves' hyperthyroidism and ophthalmopathy. RNA transcripts yielded amplified TCR beta CDR3 regions. HTBI primers drove first-round RT-PCR of the TCR CDR3. MiXCR was run by TCRdb on the multiplex PCR reads, yielding one entry per CDR3 protein. The sample consists of some 400,000 distinct CDR3 sequences, 14% of them appearing once. Sample: blood. The receptor set was obtained from a woman aged 60-75 years with Graves' hyperthyroidism.

This clonotype was detected many times. CDR3 region: CASGSGRTGFAEAFF. CDR3 sequence (DNA): TGTGCCAGCGGATCGGGGAGAACAGGGTTCGCTGAAGCTTTCTTT. V is TRBV2 and J is TRBJ1-1; tentatively, D is TRBD1 (6 bases). Trimming removed 8 bases from V and 6 bases from J, with 22 bases in between. This CDR3 has 15 amino acids. Germline assignment: CDR1 SNHLY and CDR2 FYNNEI.

There are many counts of this clonotype. The chain employs TRBV10-3 and TRBJ1-1, with 7 nucleotides matching TRBD1. CDR1 ENHRY and CDR2 SYGVKD come from the germline V gene. Trimming cost V 8 bases and J 3 bases; bases outside gene matches: 3. The CDR3 runs to 12 residues. CDR3 sequence: CAIARGDTEAFF. CDR3 nucleotide sequence: TGTGCCATCGCCAGGGGGGACACTGAAGCTTTCTTT.

This clonotype has a single count. The chain couples TRBV28 to TRBJ2-1, with a weak D call TRBD1 (5 bases). Trimming stripped 6 bases from V and 8 bases from J, with 14 bases between. This CDR3 contains 13 residues. CDR1 is MDHEN and CDR2 is SYDVKM in the germline V gene. The CDR3, as DNA: TGTGCCAGCAGGCAACAGGCGTCCGATGAGCAGTTCTTC. Its protein product is CASRQQASDEQFF. Full variable domain (rest looked up from reference TRBV28 and TRBJ2-1): DVKVTQSSRYLVKRTGEKVFLECVQDMDHENMFWYRQDPGLGLRLIYFSYDVKMKEKGDIPEGYSVSREKKERFSLILESASTNQTSMYLCASRQQASDEQFFGPGTRLTVL.

This rearrangement joins TRBV5-1 to TRBJ2-7, with TRBD1 identical over 7 bases. Trimming at V came to 4 bases and at J to 1 base, leaving 8 bases not matched to a gene. Germline CDR1 SGHRS, CDR2 YFSETQ. This CDR3 region has 15 residues. In nucleotides, the CDR3 is TGCGCCAGCAGCCAGCTCGGACAGGCTTCCTACGAGCAGTACTTC. This gives the protein CASSQLGQASYEQYF. The whole variable domain, filled in from reference TRBV5-1 and TRBJ2-7, reads KAGVTQTPRYLIKTRGQQVTLSCSPISGHRSVSWYQQTPGQGLQFLFEYFSETQRNKGNFPGRFSGRQFSNSRSEMNVSTLELGDSALYLCASSQLGQASYEQYFGPGTRLTVT.

This clonotype was counted only a few times. The V and J genes are TRBV19 and TRBJ2-1; a possible D gene is TRBD2 (6 bases). Trimming left V 4 bases short and J 10 bases short, with 20 bases between. This CDR3 is 15 amino acids long. From germline, CDR1 is LNHDA and CDR2 SQIVND (reference sequence). CDR3 in amino acids: CASSKGSGRTGEQFF. The CDR3 DNA is TGTGCCAGTAGTAAGGGTAGCGGCAGAACCGGGGAGCAGTTCTTC.

This clonotype was counted ten times or more. This chain uses TRBV7-2 with TRBJ2-1; no firm D call. The ends were cut back, 2 bases at V and 4 bases at J, with 12 bases in the middle. CDR1 SGHTA and CDR2 FQGNSA come from the germline V gene. CDR3 length equals 15 residues. The CDR3 is CASSLSAGFYNEQFF. CDR3 nucleotide sequence: TGTGCCAGCAGCTTATCCGCCGGTTTTTACAATGAGCAGTTCTTC.

This clonotype came up many times. The chain joins TRBV30 to TRBJ2-7, with D unresolved. V shed 4 bases and J shed 1 base, with 8 bases lying between them. CDR1 and CDR2 from the germline V gene are GTSNPN and SVGIG (reference sequence). CDR3 length equals 12 residues. This CDR3 reads CAWTLGSYEQYF. The CDR3 bases are TGTGCCTGGACCCTCGGTTCCTACGAGCAGTACTTC.

In its sample, this clonotype was seen many times. This sequence joins TRBV2 and TRBJ2-2, with D perhaps matching TRBD2 (6 bases). The CDR3 length is 14 residues. V lost 8 bases, J lost 4 bases, and 14 bases lay in between. Germline V gene sequence: CDR1 SNHLY, CDR2 FYNNEI. Here the CDR3 reads CASHGLIPTGELFF. CDR3 in DNA: TGTGCCAGCCACGGACTAATCCCCACCGGGGAGCTGTTTTTT.

This clonotype was detected a few times. J is TRBJ2-3 and V is TRBV5-1; no firm D call. With 3 bases removed from V and 5 bases from J, the gap between germline ends came to 10 bases. CDR3 length equals 13 residues. Germline-derived CDR1 and CDR2 are SGHRS and YFSETQ. The CDR3 DNA sequence: TGCGCCAGCAGCTCCCGGATGGGAGATACGCAGTATTTT. It yields the protein CASSSRMGDTQYF.

The chain has TRBV3-1 and TRBJ2-6, with D possibly matching TRBD1 (6 bases). This CDR3 region has 18 residues. Germline V gives CDR1 LGHDT, CDR2 YNNKEL (reference sequence). V shed 1 base and J shed 0 bases, with 13 bases lying between them. CDR3 sequence: CASSQGTVFSSGANVLTF. The DNA of the CDR3 is TGTGCCAGCAGCCAAGGGACAGTATTTAGCTCTGGGGCCAACGTCCTGACTTTC. The entire variable domain, with the rest obtained from reference TRBV3-1 and TRBJ2-6, is as follows: DTAVSQTPKYLVTQMGNDKSIKCEQNLGHDTMYWYKQDSKKFLKIMFSYNNKELIINETVPNRFSPKSPDKAHLNLHINSLELGDSAVYFCASSQGTVFSSGANVLTFGAGSRLTVL.

This clonotype was counted between two and nine times. The chain carries TRBV24-1 and TRBJ2-2; no clear D gene. CDR1 and CDR2 from the germline V gene are KGHDR and SFDVKD. CDR3 length equals 14 residues. V was cut by 7 bases and J by 0 bases, with 8 bases left in between. The CDR3, as DNA: TGTGCCACCAGGGGATCCGCGAACACCGGGGAGCTGTTTTTT. It specifies CATRGSANTGELFF.

This clonotype showed up many times. The rearrangement joins TRBV12-3 or TRBV12-4 to TRBJ1-2; possible D gene TRBD1, 5 bases. Trimming pared 3 bases from V and 5 bases from J, leaving 10 bases between. The CDR3 totals 13 residues. The CDR3 here is CASSFRGSYGYTF. The CDR3 DNA reads TGTGCCAGCAGTTTTCGGGGGTCGTATGGCTACACCTTC.